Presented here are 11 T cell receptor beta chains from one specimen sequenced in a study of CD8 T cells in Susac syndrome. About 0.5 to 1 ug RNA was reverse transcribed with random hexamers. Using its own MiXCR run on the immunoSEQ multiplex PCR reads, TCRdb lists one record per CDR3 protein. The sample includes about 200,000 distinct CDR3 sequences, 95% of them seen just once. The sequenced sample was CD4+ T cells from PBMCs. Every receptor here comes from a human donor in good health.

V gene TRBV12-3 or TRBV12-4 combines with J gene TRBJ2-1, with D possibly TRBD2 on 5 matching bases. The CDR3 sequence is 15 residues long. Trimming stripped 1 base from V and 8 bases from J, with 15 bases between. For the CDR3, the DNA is TGTGCCAGCAGTTTAGGTGGCACAGCGGACCATGAGCAGTTCTTC. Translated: CASSLGGTADHEQFF.

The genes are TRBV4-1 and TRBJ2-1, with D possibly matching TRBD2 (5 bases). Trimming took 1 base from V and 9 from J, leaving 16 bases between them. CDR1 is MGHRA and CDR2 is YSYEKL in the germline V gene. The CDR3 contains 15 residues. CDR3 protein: CASSQAGYEGSEQFF. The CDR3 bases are TGCGCCAGCAGCCAAGCCGGGTATGAGGGCAGTGAGCAGTTCTTC.

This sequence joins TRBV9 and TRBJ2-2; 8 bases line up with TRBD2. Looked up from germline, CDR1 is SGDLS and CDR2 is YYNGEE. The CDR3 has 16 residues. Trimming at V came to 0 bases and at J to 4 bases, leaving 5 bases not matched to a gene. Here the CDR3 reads CASSVGAGRATGELFF. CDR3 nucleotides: TGTGCCAGCAGCGTAGGAGCCGGGAGGGCCACCGGGGAGCTGTTTTTT.

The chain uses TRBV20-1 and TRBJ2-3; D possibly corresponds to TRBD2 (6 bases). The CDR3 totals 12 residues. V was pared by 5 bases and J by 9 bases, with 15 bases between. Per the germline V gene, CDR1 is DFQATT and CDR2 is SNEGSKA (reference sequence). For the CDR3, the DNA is TGCAGTGCTCAAGAACCGGGAGAAACGCAGTATTTT. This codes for CSAQEPGETQYF.

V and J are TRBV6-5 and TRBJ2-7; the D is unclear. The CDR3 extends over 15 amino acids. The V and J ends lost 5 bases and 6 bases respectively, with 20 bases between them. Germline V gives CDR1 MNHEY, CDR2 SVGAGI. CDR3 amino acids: CASSPDTVEIREQYF. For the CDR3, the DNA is TGTGCCAGCAGTCCAGACACGGTCGAGATACGCGAGCAGTACTTC.

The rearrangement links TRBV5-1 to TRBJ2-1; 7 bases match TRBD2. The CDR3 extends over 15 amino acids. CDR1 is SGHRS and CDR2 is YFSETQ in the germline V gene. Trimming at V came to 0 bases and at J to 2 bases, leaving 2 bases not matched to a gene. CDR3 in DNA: TGCGCCAGCAGCTTGGAGCTAGCGGCCTACAATGAGCAGTTCTTC. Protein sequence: CASSLELAAYNEQFF.

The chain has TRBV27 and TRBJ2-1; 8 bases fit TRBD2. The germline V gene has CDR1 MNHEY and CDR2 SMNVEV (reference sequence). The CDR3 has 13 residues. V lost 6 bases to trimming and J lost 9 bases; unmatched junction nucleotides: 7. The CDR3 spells CASRASGPREQFF. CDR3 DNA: TGTGCCAGCAGGGCTAGCGGGCCTCGTGAGCAGTTCTTC.

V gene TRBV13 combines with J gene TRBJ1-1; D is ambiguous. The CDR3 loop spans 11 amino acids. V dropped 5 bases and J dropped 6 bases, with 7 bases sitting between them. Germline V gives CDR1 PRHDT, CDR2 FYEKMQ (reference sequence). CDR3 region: CASSKQSEAFF. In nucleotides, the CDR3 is TGTGCCAGCAGCAAACAATCTGAAGCTTTCTTT.

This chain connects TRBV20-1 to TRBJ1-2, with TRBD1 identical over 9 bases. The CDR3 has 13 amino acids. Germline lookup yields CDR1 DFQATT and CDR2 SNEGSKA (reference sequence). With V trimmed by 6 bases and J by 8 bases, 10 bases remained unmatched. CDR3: CSAVGDREGGYTF. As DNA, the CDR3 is TGCAGTGCAGTCGGGGACAGGGAAGGAGGCTACACCTTC.

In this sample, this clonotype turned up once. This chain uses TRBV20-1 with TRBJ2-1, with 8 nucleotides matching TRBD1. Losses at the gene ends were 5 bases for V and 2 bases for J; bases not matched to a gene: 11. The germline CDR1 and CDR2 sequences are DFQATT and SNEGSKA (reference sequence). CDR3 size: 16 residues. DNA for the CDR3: TGCAGTGCTGATTCCCAGGGGGCGCGTGCCTACAATGAGCAGTTCTTC. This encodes CSADSQGARAYNEQFF.

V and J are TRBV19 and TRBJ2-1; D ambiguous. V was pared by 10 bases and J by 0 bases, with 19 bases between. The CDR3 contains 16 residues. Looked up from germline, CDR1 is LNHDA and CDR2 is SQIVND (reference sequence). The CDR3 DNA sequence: TGTGCCATCTCCAGAGGATCCGCGAGCTCCTACAATGAGCAGTTCTTC. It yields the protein CAISRGSASSYNEQFF.